A selection of T cell receptor beta chains follows, all from one sample in a study of regulatory T cells in long-lasting Graves disease. A single record per CDR3 protein comes from TCRdb applying MiXCR to the multiplex PCR reads. The data hold about 430,000 distinct CDR3 sequences, with over 14% observed a single time. Separately, the same data were catalogued under a study of T cells in Graves' hyperthyroidism and ophthalmopathy.

This material consisted of peripheral blood mononuclear cells (PBMCs), taken at new diagnosis, from a patient treated with antithyroid drugs. The origin of the receptors is a woman in her thirties or forties with Graves disease. CDR3s include the opening cysteine and the closing phenylalanine or tryptophan. Each record gives: CDR3 protein, CDR3 DNA, J gene, clone size, V gene, D gene. The D gene is left open where the match is weak. Part of the rows lack a size; the others show once, few, many or a class for expanded clones.

CDR3aa: CASSYGGDSSTDTQYF
CDR3nt: TGTGCCAGCAGTTACGGCGGGGATTCTAGCACAGATACGCAGTATTTT
j_gene: TRBJ2-3
abundance: few
v_gene: TRBV6-5
d_gene: -

CDR3aa: CSVGGGASGIVRETQYF
CDR3nt: TGCAGCGTTGGGGGTGGGGCTAGCGGGATTGTGCGGGAGACCCAGTACTTC
j_gene: TRBJ2-5
abundance: many
v_gene: TRBV29-1
d_gene: TRBD2

CDR3aa: CASSSGTGIDEQYF
CDR3nt: TGCGCCAGCAGCTCCGGGACAGGGATCGACGAGCAGTACTTC
j_gene: TRBJ2-7
abundance: -
v_gene: TRBV5-1
d_gene: TRBD1

CDR3aa: CASSGTEVNQPQHF
CDR3nt: TGTGCCAGCAGTGGGACAGAAGTCAATCAGCCCCAGCATTTT
j_gene: TRBJ1-5
abundance: many
v_gene: TRBV6-1
d_gene: -

CDR3aa: CASSLVPFDSNQPQHF
CDR3nt: TGTGCCAGCAGCTTAGTTCCCTTTGATAGCAATCAGCCCCAGCATTTT
j_gene: TRBJ1-5
abundance: -
v_gene: TRBV7-6
d_gene: -

CDR3aa: CASRRWGRAEAFF
CDR3nt: TGTGCCAGCAGGCGCTGGGGTAGGGCTGAAGCTTTCTTT
j_gene: TRBJ1-1
abundance: many
v_gene: TRBV13
d_gene: -

CDR3aa: CSARGQEVRETQYF
CDR3nt: TGCAGTGCTAGGGGACAGGAGGTTCGGGAGACCCAGTATTTC
j_gene: TRBJ2-5
abundance: many
v_gene: TRBV20-1
d_gene: TRBD1

CDR3aa: CASSVTGGNQPQHF
CDR3nt: TGTGCCAGCAGTGTCACAGGGGGCAATCAGCCCCAGCATTTT
j_gene: TRBJ1-5
abundance: -
v_gene: TRBV2
d_gene: TRBD1

CDR3aa: CASSFSGEAFF
CDR3nt: TGTGCCAGCAGTTTTTCGGGAGAAGCTTTCTTT
j_gene: TRBJ1-1
abundance: many
v_gene: TRBV12-3/TRBV12-4
d_gene: -

CDR3aa: CSVGESTRDSPLHF
CDR3nt: TGCAGCGTTGGGGAGAGTACGCGGGATTCACCCCTCCACTTT
j_gene: TRBJ1-6
abundance: many
v_gene: TRBV29-1
d_gene: -

CDR3aa: CASSLTTSRSGYTF
CDR3nt: TGTGCCAGCAGCTTAACTACAAGCAGGTCTGGCTACACCTTC
j_gene: TRBJ1-2
abundance: -
v_gene: TRBV6-1
d_gene: -

CDR3aa: CASSLGGREIDTQYF
CDR3nt: TGTGCCAGCAGCTTAGGTGGGAGGGAGATAGATACGCAGTATTTT
j_gene: TRBJ2-3
abundance: many
v_gene: TRBV7-2
d_gene: TRBD2

CDR3aa: CASGFGTLYEQYF
CDR3nt: TGTGCCAGCGGCTTTGGGACACTGTACGAGCAGTACTTC
j_gene: TRBJ2-7
abundance: once
v_gene: TRBV7-2
d_gene: -

CDR3aa: CASSLLWGNTIYF
CDR3nt: TGTGCCAGCAGCTTACTATGGGGAAACACCATATATTTT
j_gene: TRBJ1-3
abundance: -
v_gene: TRBV11-3
d_gene: -

CDR3aa: CASSRRGGGYGYTF
CDR3nt: TGTGCCAGCAGCCGAAGGGGGGGTGGCTATGGCTACACCTTC
j_gene: TRBJ1-2
abundance: -
v_gene: TRBV7-9
d_gene: -

CDR3aa: CSARTYSGGELFF
CDR3nt: TGCAGTGCTAGGACCTATAGCGGCGGGGAGCTGTTTTTT
j_gene: TRBJ2-2
abundance: few
v_gene: TRBV20-1
d_gene: -

CDR3aa: CASSLVLRGAGEGYTF
CDR3nt: TGTGCCAGCAGCTTAGTCTTACGCGGGGCCGGGGAAGGCTACACCTTC
j_gene: TRBJ1-2
abundance: many
v_gene: TRBV7-2
d_gene: -

CDR3aa: CSAKLSSYNSPLHF
CDR3nt: TGCAGTGCGAAGCTCAGCTCCTATAATTCACCCCTCCACTTT
j_gene: TRBJ1-6
abundance: many
v_gene: TRBV20-1
d_gene: -

CDR3aa: CASSLGQGHYNEQFF
CDR3nt: TGTGCCAGCTCTCTGGGACAGGGCCACTACAATGAGCAGTTCTTC
j_gene: TRBJ2-1
abundance: many
v_gene: TRBV18
d_gene: TRBD1

CDR3aa: CASRGFDIQETQYF
CDR3nt: TGTGCCAGCAGGGGGTTCGACATCCAAGAGACCCAGTACTTC
j_gene: TRBJ2-5
abundance: many
v_gene: TRBV2
d_gene: -

CDR3aa: CATTGGETDTQYF
CDR3nt: TGTGCCACTACGGGAGGAGAAACAGATACGCAGTATTTT
j_gene: TRBJ2-3
abundance: many
v_gene: TRBV3-1
d_gene: TRBD2

CDR3aa: CATSDRGDEQYF
CDR3nt: TGTGCCACCAGTGACAGGGGAGACGAGCAGTACTTC
j_gene: TRBJ2-7
abundance: many
v_gene: TRBV15
d_gene: TRBD1

CDR3aa: CASTTGANEKLFF
CDR3nt: TGTGCCAGCACCACGGGAGCCAACGAAAAACTGTTTTTT
j_gene: TRBJ1-4
abundance: many
v_gene: TRBV28
d_gene: -

CDR3aa: CASSPPGQARTYTF
CDR3nt: TGTGCCAGCTCACCTCCGGGACAGGCCCGAACGTACACCTTC
j_gene: TRBJ1-2
abundance: -
v_gene: TRBV18
d_gene: TRBD1

CDR3aa: CASSEGPGTDYGYTF
CDR3nt: TGTGCCAGCAGCGAGGGGCCGGGGACGGACTATGGCTACACCTTC
j_gene: TRBJ1-2
abundance: many
v_gene: TRBV9
d_gene: -

CDR3aa: CASSFGGTDEKLFF
CDR3nt: TGTGCCAGCAGTTTCGGGGGTACTGATGAAAAACTGTTTTTT
j_gene: TRBJ1-4
abundance: -
v_gene: TRBV11-1
d_gene: -

CDR3aa: CASSYRTSAYYEQYF
CDR3nt: TGTGCCAGCAGCTACCGGACTAGCGCTTACTACGAGCAGTACTTC
j_gene: TRBJ2-7
abundance: few
v_gene: TRBV7-9
d_gene: TRBD2

CDR3aa: CASSRQGLANVLTF
CDR3nt: TGTGCCAGCAGCCGACAGGGGTTGGCCAACGTCCTGACTTTC
j_gene: TRBJ2-6
abundance: many
v_gene: TRBV28
d_gene: TRBD1

CDR3aa: CASRDRAHSYEQYF
CDR3nt: TGTGCCAGCAGAGACAGGGCTCACTCCTACGAGCAGTACTTC
j_gene: TRBJ2-7
abundance: many
v_gene: TRBV27
d_gene: TRBD1

CDR3aa: CATMDIFINTDTQYF
CDR3nt: TGTGCCACCATGGACATTTTTATCAACACAGATACGCAGTATTTT
j_gene: TRBJ2-3
abundance: -
v_gene: TRBV6-2/TRBV6-3
d_gene: -

CDR3aa: CASSVVGTSEYTQYF
CDR3nt: TGTGCCAGCAGCGTAGTTGGGACTAGCGAGTATACGCAGTATTTT
j_gene: TRBJ2-3
abundance: -
v_gene: TRBV9
d_gene: TRBD2

CDR3aa: CAWSLGVSGSYNEQFF
CDR3nt: TGTGCCTGGAGTCTAGGAGTTAGCGGCTCCTACAATGAGCAGTTCTTC
j_gene: TRBJ2-1
abundance: many
v_gene: TRBV30
d_gene: -

CDR3aa: CASSFPGTLTEQFF
CDR3nt: TGTGCCAGCAGCTTCCCCGGGACCCTCACTGAGCAGTTCTTC
j_gene: TRBJ2-1
abundance: -
v_gene: TRBV11-1
d_gene: -

CDR3aa: CASSYFDESNYGYTF
CDR3nt: TGTGCCAGCAGTTACTTCGACGAGTCTAACTATGGCTACACCTTC
j_gene: TRBJ1-2
abundance: many
v_gene: TRBV6-2/TRBV6-3
d_gene: -

CDR3aa: CASSPLGDEPQHF
CDR3nt: TGTGCCAGCAGCCCGCTCGGAGATGAGCCCCAGCATTTT
j_gene: TRBJ1-5
abundance: -
v_gene: TRBV7-9
d_gene: -

CDR3aa: CASSLGLDTQYF
CDR3nt: TGTGCCAGCAGCCTGGGTTTAGATACGCAGTATTTT
j_gene: TRBJ2-3
abundance: many
v_gene: TRBV7-3
d_gene: -

CDR3aa: CASSPGQGGQPQHF
CDR3nt: TGTGCCAGCAGTCCCGGACAGGGAGGTCAGCCCCAGCATTTT
j_gene: TRBJ1-5
abundance: many
v_gene: TRBV27
d_gene: TRBD1

CDR3aa: CASRPGQGALVYNEQFF
CDR3nt: TGTGCCAGCAGACCCGGGCAGGGGGCCCTCGTCTACAATGAGCAGTTCTTC
j_gene: TRBJ2-1
abundance: many
v_gene: TRBV28
d_gene: TRBD1

CDR3aa: CASGSGGQGVGEQYF
CDR3nt: TGTGCCAGCGGCAGCGGGGGACAGGGGGTTGGCGAGCAGTACTTC
j_gene: TRBJ2-7
abundance: few
v_gene: TRBV28
d_gene: TRBD1

CDR3aa: CASRPKGTDYSPLHF
CDR3nt: TGTGCCAGCAGGCCTAAAGGGACAGATTATTCACCCCTCCACTTT
j_gene: TRBJ1-6
abundance: many
v_gene: TRBV6-1
d_gene: TRBD1

CDR3aa: CASSDQDSYNEQFF
CDR3nt: TGTGCCAGCAGTGACCAGGACAGCTACAATGAGCAGTTCTTC
j_gene: TRBJ2-1
abundance: few
v_gene: TRBV25-1
d_gene: -

CDR3aa: CASSHGGEANYGYTF
CDR3nt: TGTGCCAGCAGTCACGGGGGGGAAGCTAACTATGGCTACACCTTC
j_gene: TRBJ1-2
abundance: -
v_gene: TRBV12-3/TRBV12-4
d_gene: -

CDR3aa: CASSFVDEQFF
CDR3nt: TGTGCCAGCAGTTTTGTTGATGAGCAGTTCTTC
j_gene: TRBJ2-1
abundance: many
v_gene: TRBV12-3/TRBV12-4
d_gene: -

CDR3aa: CASSPSGAGTDTQYF
CDR3nt: TGTGCCAGCAGCCCCTCCGGAGCGGGCACAGATACGCAGTATTTT
j_gene: TRBJ2-3
abundance: -
v_gene: TRBV7-9
d_gene: -

CDR3aa: CASSQSYGGGNYGYTF
CDR3nt: TGTGCCAGCAGCCAAAGTTATGGCGGGGGTAACTATGGCTACACCTTC
j_gene: TRBJ1-2
abundance: many
v_gene: TRBV3-1
d_gene: -